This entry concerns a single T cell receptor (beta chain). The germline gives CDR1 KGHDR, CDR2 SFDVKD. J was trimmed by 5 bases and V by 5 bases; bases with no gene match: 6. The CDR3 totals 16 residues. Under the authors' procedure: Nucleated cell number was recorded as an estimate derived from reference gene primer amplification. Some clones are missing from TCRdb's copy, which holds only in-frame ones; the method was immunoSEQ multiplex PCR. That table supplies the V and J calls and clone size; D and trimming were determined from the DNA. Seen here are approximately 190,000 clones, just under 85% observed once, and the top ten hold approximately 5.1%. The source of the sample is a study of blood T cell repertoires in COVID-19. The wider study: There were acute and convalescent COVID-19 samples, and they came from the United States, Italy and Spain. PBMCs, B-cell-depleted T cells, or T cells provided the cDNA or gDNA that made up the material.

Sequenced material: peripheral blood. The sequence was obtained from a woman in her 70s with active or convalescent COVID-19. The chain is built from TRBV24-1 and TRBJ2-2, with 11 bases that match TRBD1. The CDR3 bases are TGTGCCACCAGTGGTTCGGGACAGGGGGTAACCGGGGAGCTGTTTTTT. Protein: CATSGSGQGVTGELFF.